These 13 T cell receptor beta chains were sequenced from one sample in a study of chemoradiotherapy in HPV16-positive cancers. Measured with immunoSEQ multiplex PCR; TCRdb has only the in-frame clones, and not every one. In the table there are more than 30,000 clones, roughly 87% of which are singletons. The sample in question was blood, obtained from a patient who underwent chemoradiotherapy. The receptor source for this set is a human donor with HPV-associated anogenital cancer.

This clone has more than one count but fewer than ten. Other DNA sequences in the sample encode the same CDR3. The chain couples TRBV5-1 to TRBJ1-2, with D perhaps matching TRBD1 (6 bases). CDR1 and CDR2 (germline): SGHRS, YFSETQ. The CDR3 runs to 14 residues. Trimming pared 0 bases from V and 4 bases from J, leaving 10 bases between. The CDR3 sequence is CASSLDRDSYGYTF. CDR3 sequence (DNA): TGCGCCAGCAGCTTGGACAGGGATAGCTATGGCTACACCTTC.

This chain joins TRBV19 and TRBJ2-7; tentatively, D is TRBD2 (6 bases). The length of the CDR3 is 12 residues. Trimming removed 8 bases from V and 6 bases from J, with 14 bases in between. The germline V gene encodes CDR1 LNHDA and CDR2 SQIVND (reference sequence). The CDR3 DNA follows: TGTGCCAGTGGGACTTTGTTGGGCGAGCAGTACTTC. Translated: CASGTLLGEQYF.

V and J are TRBV19 and TRBJ1-3, with D uncertain. V was trimmed by 8 bases and J by 0 bases, leaving 11 bases between them. This CDR3 is built from 14 residues. The V gene's germline CDR1 is LNHDA and CDR2 SQIVND (reference sequence). The CDR3 protein is CASYHSRSGNTIYF. The CDR3 region has the DNA TGTGCCAGTTACCACTCCCGCTCTGGAAACACCATATATTTT. Filled out from reference TRBV19 and TRBJ1-3, the complete variable domain reads DGGITQSPKYLFRKEGQNVTLSCEQNLNHDAMYWYRQDPGQGLRLIYYSQIVNDFQKGDIAEGYSVSREKKESFPLTVTSAQKNPTAFYLCASYHSRSGNTIYFGEGSWLTVV.

This clone appeared a single time. This chain links TRBV4-3 with TRBJ1-2; TRBD1 agrees at 8 bases. In germline, CDR1 is LGHNA, CDR2 YSLEER. This CDR3 is built from 14 residues. V shed 0 bases, J shed 4 bases, and the junction held 1 base outside the gene matches. CDR3 region: CASSQEGTGYGYTF. Written as DNA, the CDR3 is TGCGCCAGCAGCCAAGAAGGGACAGGCTATGGCTACACCTTC.

This clone was found once. The CDR3 here is CAISDSPLPYEQYF. In DNA, the CDR3 is TGTGCCATCAGTGACTCCCCACTCCCCTACGAGCAGTACTTC. The V gene is TRBV10-3, the J gene TRBJ2-7; D not certain. Germline V gene sequence: CDR1 ENHRY, CDR2 SYGVKD. V dropped 3 bases and J dropped 2 bases, with 11 bases sitting between them. This CDR3 comprises 14 residues.

The rearrangement uses TRBV11-2 and TRBJ2-7; 9 bases are shared with TRBD1. V lost 5 bases, J lost 4 bases, and 3 bases stayed unmatched. The CDR3 is 13 residues long. CDR1 SGHAT and CDR2 FQNNGV come from the germline V gene. This chain's CDR3 is CASSEGTGYEQYF. The CDR3 bases are TGTGCCAGCAGCGAGGGGACAGGGTACGAGCAGTACTTC.

This clone came up once. This chain uses TRBV7-2 with TRBJ2-3; D is unclear. The V gene's germline CDR1 is SGHTA and CDR2 FQGNSA. Trimming stripped 3 bases from V and 7 bases from J, with 8 bases between. This CDR3 contains 12 residues. The CDR3 nucleotides read TGTGCCAGCAGCTTCCCAGGCTATACGCAGTATTTT. Translation gives CASSFPGYTQYF. Supplemented by reference TRBV7-2 and TRBJ2-3, the full variable domain reads GAGVSQSPSNKVTEKGKDVELRCDPISGHTALYWYRQSLGQGLEFLIYFQGNSAPDKSGLPSDRFSAERTGGSVSTLTIQRTQQEDSAVYLCASSFPGYTQYFGPGTRLTVL.

J is TRBJ2-2 and V is TRBV7-6; D may be TRBD1 or TRBD2 (5 bases each). V was shortened by 0 bases and J by 0 bases, with 8 bases between the two germline ends. The CDR3 runs to 16 residues. Germline CDR1 SGHVS, CDR2 FNYEAQ. The CDR3 region is CASSLAGTTNTGELFF. The DNA of the CDR3 is TGTGCCAGCAGCTTAGCTGGGACCACGAACACCGGGGAGCTGTTTTTT.

The V and J genes are TRBV4-3 and TRBJ2-2; D gene uncertain. V lost 4 bases and J 2 bases, leaving 8 bases between the germline ends. The CDR3 has 14 residues. CDR1 is LGHNA and CDR2 is YSLEER in the germline V gene. The CDR3 region has the DNA TGCGCCAGCAGCCTCGGGTTTAACACCGGGGAGCTGTTTTTT. Its translation is CASSLGFNTGELFF.

This sequence joins TRBV7-2 and TRBJ2-3, with no clear D. Germline assignment: CDR1 SGHTA and CDR2 FQGNSA. Trimming removed 4 bases from V and 2 bases from J, with 7 bases in between. The CDR3 is made up of 13 amino acids. The CDR3 region is CASSSAHTDTQYF. The CDR3 DNA is TGTGCCAGCAGCTCCGCCCACACAGATACGCAGTATTTT.

The gene calls are TRBV5-1 and TRBJ2-2; 9 bases map to TRBD2. The CDR3 has 18 amino acids. Germline CDR1 and CDR2: SGHRS and YFSETQ. The junction had 11 bases not matched to a gene; V was cut back by 1 base and J by 4 bases. DNA of the CDR3: TGCGCCAGCAGCTTGACGGGCGCGGCTAGCGGGATCACCGGGGAGCTGTTTTTT. It codes for CASSLTGAASGITGELFF. The entire variable domain, with the rest obtained from reference TRBV5-1 and TRBJ2-2, is as follows: KAGVTQTPRYLIKTRGQQVTLSCSPISGHRSVSWYQQTPGQGLQFLFEYFSETQRNKGNFPGRFSGRQFSNSRSEMNVSTLELGDSALYLCASSLTGAASGITGELFFGEGSRLTVL.

The J gene is TRBJ2-3, the V gene TRBV6-5, with 7 bases fitting TRBD1. The CDR3 has 13 residues. After removal of 8 bases from V and 1 base from J, the junction contained 3 bases not matched to a gene. Germline V lookup: CDR1 MNHEY, CDR2 SVGAGI. The DNA for the CDR3 is TGTGCCAGCGGCACAGGGGGCACAGATACGCAGTATTTT. This gives the protein CASGTGGTDTQYF.

The chain uses TRBV19 and TRBJ2-5, with D possibly being TRBD1 (6 bases). This CDR3 region has 15 residues. V was trimmed by 1 base and J by 5 bases, leaving 14 bases between them. Germline CDR1 reads LNHDA; CDR2 reads SQIVND (reference sequence). CDR3 in DNA: TGTGCCAGTAGTATAGGCTACAGGGAATCGGAGACCCAGTACTTC. It specifies CASSIGYRESETQYF.